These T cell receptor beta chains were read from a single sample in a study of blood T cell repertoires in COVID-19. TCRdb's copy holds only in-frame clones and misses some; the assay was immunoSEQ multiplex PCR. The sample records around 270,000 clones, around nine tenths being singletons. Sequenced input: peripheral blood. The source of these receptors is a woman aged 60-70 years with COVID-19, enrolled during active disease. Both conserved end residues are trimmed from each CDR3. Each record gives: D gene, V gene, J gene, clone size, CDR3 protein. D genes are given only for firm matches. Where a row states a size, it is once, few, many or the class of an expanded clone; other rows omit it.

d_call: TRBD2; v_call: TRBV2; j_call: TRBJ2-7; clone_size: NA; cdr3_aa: ASSRPTSGVSYEQY
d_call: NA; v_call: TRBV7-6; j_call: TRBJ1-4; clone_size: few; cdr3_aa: ASSLGTVSNEKLF
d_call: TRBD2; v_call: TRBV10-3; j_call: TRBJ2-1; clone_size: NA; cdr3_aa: AISEFVTTSGRVNEQF
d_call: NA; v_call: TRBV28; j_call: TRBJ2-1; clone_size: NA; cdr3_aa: ASSSTVSYNEQF
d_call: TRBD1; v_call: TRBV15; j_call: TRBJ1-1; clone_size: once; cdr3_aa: ATSRDWTGTEAF
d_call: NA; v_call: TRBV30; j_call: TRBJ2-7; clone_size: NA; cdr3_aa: AWSVGGLYEQY
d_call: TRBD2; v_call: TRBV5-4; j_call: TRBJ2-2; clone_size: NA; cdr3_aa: ASSLEGRGTGELF
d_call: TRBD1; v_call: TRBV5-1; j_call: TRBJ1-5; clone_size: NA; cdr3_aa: ASSLTGTGNQPQH
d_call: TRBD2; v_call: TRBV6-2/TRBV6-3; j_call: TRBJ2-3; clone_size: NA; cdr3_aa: ASSYSLAGGPLDTQY
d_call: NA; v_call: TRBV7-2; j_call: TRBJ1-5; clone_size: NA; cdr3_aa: ASSYDMGQPQH
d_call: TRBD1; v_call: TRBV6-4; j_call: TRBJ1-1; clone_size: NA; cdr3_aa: ATPPLTGRNTEAF
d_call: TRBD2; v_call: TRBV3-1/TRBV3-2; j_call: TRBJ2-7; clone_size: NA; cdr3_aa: ASSRTLAEVYEQY
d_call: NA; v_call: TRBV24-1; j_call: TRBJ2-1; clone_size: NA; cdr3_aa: ATWGGPRNEQF
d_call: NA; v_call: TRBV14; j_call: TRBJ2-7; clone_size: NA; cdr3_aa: ASSQGNLVGGEQY
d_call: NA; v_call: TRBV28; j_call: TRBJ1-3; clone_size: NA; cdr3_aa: ASSPPLALGGSGNTIY
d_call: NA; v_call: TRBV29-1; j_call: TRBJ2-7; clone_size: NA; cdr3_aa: SAEASEGEQY
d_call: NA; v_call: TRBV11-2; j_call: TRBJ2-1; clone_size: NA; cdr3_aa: ASRRVGSEQF
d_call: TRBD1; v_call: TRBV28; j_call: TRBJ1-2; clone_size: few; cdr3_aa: ASSPRTSTGAYGYT
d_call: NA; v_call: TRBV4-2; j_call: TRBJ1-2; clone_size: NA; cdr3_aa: ASSHEPSRGYT
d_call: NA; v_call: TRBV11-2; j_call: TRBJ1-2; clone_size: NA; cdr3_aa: ASSLTRNYGYT
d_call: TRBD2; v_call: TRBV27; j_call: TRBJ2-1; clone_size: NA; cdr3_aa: ASKQRTVAGSYNEQF
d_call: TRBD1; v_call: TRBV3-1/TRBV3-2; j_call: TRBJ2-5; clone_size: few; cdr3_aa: ASSQDPGQGSMEETQY
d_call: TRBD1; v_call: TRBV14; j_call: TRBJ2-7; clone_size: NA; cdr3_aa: ASSQDWDSYRYEQY
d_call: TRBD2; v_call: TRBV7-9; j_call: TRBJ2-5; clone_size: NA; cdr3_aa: ASSSEASGRRGETQY
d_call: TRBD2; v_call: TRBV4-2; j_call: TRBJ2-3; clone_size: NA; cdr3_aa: ASSQDEGTSGPSDTQY
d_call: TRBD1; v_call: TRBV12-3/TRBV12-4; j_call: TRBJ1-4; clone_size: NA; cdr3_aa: ASSIDRAKLF
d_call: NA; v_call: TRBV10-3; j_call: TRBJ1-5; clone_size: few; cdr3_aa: AISESRGTSNQPQH
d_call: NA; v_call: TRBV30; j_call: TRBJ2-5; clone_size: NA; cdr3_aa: AWSPRGGAQY
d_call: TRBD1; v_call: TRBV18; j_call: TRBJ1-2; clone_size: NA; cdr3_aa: ASSPRQGATNYGYT
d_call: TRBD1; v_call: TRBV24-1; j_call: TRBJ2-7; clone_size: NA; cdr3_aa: ATSDPRDRGSLVEQY
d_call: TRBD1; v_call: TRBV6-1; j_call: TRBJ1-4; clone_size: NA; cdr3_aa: ASSDRGMNEKLF
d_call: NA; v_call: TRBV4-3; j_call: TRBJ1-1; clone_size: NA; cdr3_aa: ASSQATRDGANTEAF
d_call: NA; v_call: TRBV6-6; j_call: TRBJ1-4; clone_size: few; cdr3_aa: ASRDSSTNEKLF
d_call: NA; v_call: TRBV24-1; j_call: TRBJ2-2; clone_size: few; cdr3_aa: ATSDLRSAGELF
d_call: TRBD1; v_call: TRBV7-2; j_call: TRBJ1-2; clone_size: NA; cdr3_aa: ASSLRTGAYGYT
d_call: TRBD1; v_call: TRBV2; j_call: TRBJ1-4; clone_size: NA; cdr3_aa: ASSYGTVFNEKLF
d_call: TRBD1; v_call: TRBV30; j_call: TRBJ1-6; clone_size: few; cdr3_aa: AWTLGGQGNSPLH
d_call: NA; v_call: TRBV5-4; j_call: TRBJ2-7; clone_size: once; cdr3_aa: ASSLGIAASYEQY
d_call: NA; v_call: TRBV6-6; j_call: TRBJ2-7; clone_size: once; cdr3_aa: ASSQTPVPLEQY
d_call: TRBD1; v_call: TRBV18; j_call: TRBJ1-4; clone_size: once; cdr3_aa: ASSPADRVEAEKLF
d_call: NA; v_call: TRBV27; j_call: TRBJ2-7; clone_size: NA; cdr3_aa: ASAPGRGYEQY
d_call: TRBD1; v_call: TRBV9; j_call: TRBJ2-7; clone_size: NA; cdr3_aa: ASSVSGTAYEQY
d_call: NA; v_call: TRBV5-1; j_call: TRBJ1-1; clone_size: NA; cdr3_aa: ASSLRAGVGHTEAF
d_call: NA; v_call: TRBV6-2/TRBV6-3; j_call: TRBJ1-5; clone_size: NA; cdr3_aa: ASSYSEVAGLNQPQH
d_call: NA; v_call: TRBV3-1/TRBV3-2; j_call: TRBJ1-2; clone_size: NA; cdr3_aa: ASSQANQRANYGYT
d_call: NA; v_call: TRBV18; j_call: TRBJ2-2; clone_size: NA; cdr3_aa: ASSPPSARRTANTGELF
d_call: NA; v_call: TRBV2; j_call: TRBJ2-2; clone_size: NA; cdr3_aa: ASSVYKNTGELF
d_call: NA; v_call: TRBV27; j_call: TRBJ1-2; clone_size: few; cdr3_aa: ASSSGPYANYGYT
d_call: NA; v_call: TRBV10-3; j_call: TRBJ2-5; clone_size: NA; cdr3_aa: AISENLGPGETQY
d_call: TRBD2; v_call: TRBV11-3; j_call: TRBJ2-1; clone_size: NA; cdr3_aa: ASSLAQRPQTSGIRF
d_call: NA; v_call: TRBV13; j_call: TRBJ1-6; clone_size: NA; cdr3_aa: ASSLGPNVASYNSPLH
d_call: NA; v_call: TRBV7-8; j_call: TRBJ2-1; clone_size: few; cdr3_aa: ASSLGTSQDEQF
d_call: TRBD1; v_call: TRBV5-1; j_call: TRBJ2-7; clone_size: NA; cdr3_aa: ASSWMTGYYEQY
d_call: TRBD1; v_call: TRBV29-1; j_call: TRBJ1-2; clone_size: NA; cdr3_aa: SVEGTGGNYGYT
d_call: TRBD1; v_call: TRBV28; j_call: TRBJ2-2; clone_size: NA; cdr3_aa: ASSLGQGNGELF